The clone carrying this T cell receptor gamma chain was counted ten times or more. Its antigen is unknown. The protein recorded in TCRdb matches a much larger clone and deviates from this DNA's translation at residue 3, suggesting a read error; the protein here is obtained by translating the DNA. This record belongs to a study of γδ T cells in repeated Plasmodium falciparum infection. At the level of the study: Over roughly 580 days, donors received four mosquito-bite P. falciparum NF54 infections. Samples were taken at baseline, before some infections, and 21 days after each. Regarding the study as a whole: Donors in Mali lived in a small rural village, largely one ethnic group.

Each sorted gammadelta sample had TRG and TRD chains sequenced. TCRdb reanalysed the multiplex PCR reads via CATT. The sample has around 24,000 gamma-chain clones; approximately 2.9% are singletons. Sequenced: gamma-delta T cells from blood. The receptor was derived from a pool of human donors (malaria-infected and uninfected, not separated).

In DNA, the CDR3 is TGTGCCTCGTGGGAGGTCCCGAATTATTATAAGAAACTCTTT. It codes for CASWEVPNYYKKLF. V gene TRGV9 combines with J gene TRGJ1 or TRGJ2. The CDR3 extends over 14 amino acids. Germline lookup yields CDR1 GITISATS and CDR2 ISYDGTV (reference sequence).